The rows below give T cell receptor beta chains drawn from one sample of a study of cytomegalovirus exposure and HLA in healthy donors. Sequenced by immunoSEQ multiplex PCR; TCRdb stores in-frame clones only, minus some. The data contain roughly 140,000 clones, approximately 79% of them singletons. Sequencing input: PBMCs. All receptors come from a woman in her forties or fifties in good health and CMV-seropositive. CDR3s include the opening cysteine and the closing phenylalanine or tryptophan. A D gene is named only where the DNA matches it firmly. Size values are once, few and many counts, or a class for expanded clones, and some rows have none.

J gene,V gene,clone size,D gene,CDR3 protein,CDR3 DNA
TRBJ1-1,TRBV6-1,once,.,CASTEGPGLNTEAFF,TGTGCCAGCACCGAGGGCCCAGGACTGAACACTGAAGCTTTCTTT
TRBJ2-2,TRBV9,.,TRBD2,CASSTRTSGINTGELFF,TGTGCCAGCAGCACCAGGACTAGCGGGATTAACACCGGGGAGCTGTTTTTT
TRBJ1-1,TRBV10-1,.,.,CASAGSEAFF,TGCGCCAGCGCCGGGAGTGAAGCTTTCTTT
TRBJ1-2,TRBV6-5,.,.,CAILSPLVGYTF,TGTGCCATCCTCTCCCCTCTTGTAGGCTACACCTTC
TRBJ2-7,TRBV27,.,TRBD1,CASSLQPGQSGEQYF,TGTGCCAGCAGTTTACAACCGGGACAGAGCGGTGAGCAGTACTTC
TRBJ2-1,TRBV7-3,.,TRBD1,CASSVQAGGIGNEQFF,TGTGCCAGCAGCGTTCAGGCAGGGGGCATCGGAAATGAGCAGTTCTTC
TRBJ1-2,TRBV25-1,.,.,CASMGHVGVYGYTF,TGTGCCAGCATGGGCCACGTAGGGGTCTATGGCTACACCTTC
TRBJ2-4,TRBV19,.,TRBD2,CASSRTSGGVAKNIQYF,TGTGCCAGTAGCCGGACTAGCGGGGGGGTAGCCAAAAACATTCAGTACTTC
TRBJ1-6,TRBV7-2,.,.,CASSFTGSNSPLHF,TGTGCCAGCAGCTTCACGGGGAGTAATTCACCCCTCCACTTT
TRBJ2-3,TRBV7-8,once,.,CASSLSRVDTQYF,TGTGCCAGCAGCCTATCCAGGGTGGATACGCAGTATTTT
TRBJ2-4,TRBV10-3,.,.,CATQGDGYIQYF,TGTGCCACCCAGGGCGATGGATACATTCAGTACTTC
TRBJ2-1,TRBV5-1,.,TRBD2,CASSWSGGGIDEQFF,TGCGCCAGCAGCTGGAGCGGGGGGGGCATCGATGAGCAGTTCTTC
TRBJ2-2,TRBV9,once,TRBD1,CASSLRQGGNTGELFF,TGTGCCAGCAGCTTACGACAGGGGGGGAACACCGGGGAGCTGTTTTTT
TRBJ2-3,TRBV5-4,.,TRBD2,CASSSRTSGVDTQYF,TGTGCCAGCAGCTCACGGACTAGCGGGGTAGATACGCAGTATTTT
TRBJ2-7,TRBV5-6,.,.,CASSLQIYEQYF,TGTGCCAGCAGCTTGCAGATTTACGAGCAGTACTTC
TRBJ2-7,TRBV9,.,.,CASSPGRGYEQYF,TGTGCCAGCAGCCCGGGGAGGGGGTACGAGCAGTACTTC
TRBJ1-1,TRBV2,.,TRBD1,CASSTGTDSEAFF,TGTGCCAGCAGCACAGGGACAGACAGTGAAGCTTTCTTT
TRBJ2-7,TRBV6-5,.,.,CASRGAVGWQYF,TGTGCCAGCCGGGGGGCCGTCGGTTGGCAGTACTTC
TRBJ2-1,TRBV5-6,.,TRBD2,CASAGGGARTTNEQFF,TGTGCCAGCGCGGGCGGGGGGGCCAGGACCACCAATGAGCAGTTCTTC
TRBJ2-7,TRBV10-2,.,TRBD2,CASSPGTSLIEQYF,TGCGCCAGCAGCCCCGGGACTAGCCTTATCGAGCAGTACTTC
TRBJ1-5,TRBV27,.,TRBD1,CASGRTGGSNQPQHF,TGTGCCAGCGGGAGAACAGGGGGTAGCAATCAGCCCCAGCATTTT
TRBJ2-6,TRBV28,.,.,CASSLVMSSGANVLTF,TGTGCCAGCAGTTTGGTCATGAGCTCTGGGGCCAACGTCCTGACTTTC
TRBJ2-2,TRBV5-4,.,TRBD2,CASSGAAGGPVGELFF,TGTGCCAGCAGCGGGGCGGCGGGGGGGCCTGTCGGGGAGCTGTTTTTT
TRBJ2-3,TRBV29-1,.,.,CSVVPAGPQYF,TGCAGCGTTGTCCCGGCAGGTCCGCAGTATTTT
TRBJ1-2,TRBV19,.,.,CASSIGSGDTNYGYTF,TGTGCCAGTAGTATAGGTTCGGGAGATACTAACTATGGCTACACCTTC
TRBJ2-5,TRBV20-1,.,TRBD2,CSVGEGETQYF,TGCAGTGTTGGGGAGGGAGAGACCCAGTACTTC
TRBJ1-5,TRBV6-1,.,.,CASSATVAAHQPQHF,TGTGCCAGCAGTGCCACCGTTGCGGCGCATCAGCCCCAGCATTTT
TRBJ2-7,TRBV6-5,.,.,CASTQGIYEQYF,TGTGCCAGCACCCAGGGTATCTACGAGCAGTACTTC
TRBJ2-1,TRBV10-3,.,TRBD2,CAIKAGGSSYNEQFF,TGTGCCATCAAGGCGGGGGGGAGCTCCTACAATGAGCAGTTCTTC
TRBJ1-1,TRBV30,.,.,CAWGAQGSTEAFF,TGTGCCTGGGGCGCCCAGGGGAGCACTGAAGCTTTCTTT
TRBJ2-5,TRBV13,.,TRBD2,CASSQRASGGRETQYF,TGTGCCAGCAGCCAACGAGCTAGCGGGGGGCGAGAGACCCAGTACTTC
TRBJ1-3,TRBV6-6,.,.,CASSYTMGPGPDTIYF,TGTGCCAGCAGTTACACCATGGGTCCAGGTCCTGACACCATATATTTT
TRBJ1-5,TRBV6-1,.,.,CASQETGNQPQHF,TGTGCCAGTCAGGAAACGGGCAATCAGCCCCAGCATTTT
TRBJ2-2,TRBV29-1,.,TRBD2,CSAPEPTSGGNTGELFF,TGCAGCGCCCCCGAGCCGACTAGCGGGGGGAACACCGGGGAGCTGTTTTTT
TRBJ1-2,TRBV20-1,.,TRBD1,CSVSKGAGYTF,TGCAGTGTTTCCAAGGGGGCTGGCTACACCTTC
TRBJ2-3,TRBV13,.,TRBD2,CASSSGGHADTQYF,TGTGCCAGCAGCTCGGGGGGGCATGCAGATACGCAGTATTTT
TRBJ1-2,TRBV2,.,.,CASSRLASNRDNGYTF,TGTGCCAGCAGCCGACTGGCGTCGAACAGGGACAATGGCTACACCTTC
TRBJ1-1,TRBV19,.,.,CASSIDPGINTEAFF,TGTGCCAGTAGTATAGATCCAGGGATAAACACTGAAGCTTTCTTT
TRBJ2-7,TRBV6-5,.,.,CASSYSSGHPFYEQYF,TGTGCCAGCAGTTACTCTTCGGGACACCCCTTCTACGAGCAGTACTTC
TRBJ1-1,TRBV2,.,.,CASLLHSNTEAFF,TGTGCCAGCCTACTCCATTCGAACACTGAAGCTTTCTTT
TRBJ1-5,TRBV28,once,.,CASSWGDQPQHF,TGTGCCAGCAGCTGGGGAGATCAGCCCCAGCATTTT
TRBJ2-7,TRBV6-1,few,.,CASDSYEQYF,TGTGCCAGCGACAGCTACGAGCAGTACTTC